This TCR beta chain was found in a study of monozygotic twins with inflammatory bowel disease. Germline lookup yields CDR1 SEHNR and CDR2 FQNEAQ (reference sequence). The CDR3 contains 14 residues. For every sample, eight separate reactions were used to make cDNA. Reprocessing the 5' RACE reads, TCRdb reports a single entry for every CDR3 protein and omits DNA. The repertoire table contains more than 300,000 distinct CDR3 sequences. Source material: blood. The V gene is TRBV7-9, the J gene TRBJ2-7; TCRdb gives TRBD1 as the D gene, but with no DNA this cannot be confirmed. The TCR was taken from a human donor with ulcerative colitis or Crohn's disease, or a healthy co-twin of an affected twin (not recorded which). This CDR3 is CASSFGARREEQYF.